The 10 T cell receptor beta chains listed next were all sequenced from one sample in a study of memory B cells and T cells in multiple sclerosis. Their recognized antigens are unknown. Libraries were prepared by immunoSEQ multiplex PCR; TCRdb keeps only in-frame clonotypes and omits some of them. There are about 32,000 clones in the sample; roughly 83% occur only once, and less than 3.5% lies in the top ten. Stimulus-free culture yielded autoproliferating CFSE-dim and non-proliferating CFSE-high T cells, each sequenced separately. Pooled replicate wells came from about 50 million CFSE-labeled PBMCs cultured less than 9 days without stimulus. The sequenced sample was PBMCs from blood kept in culture. These receptors came from a human donor with multiple sclerosis.

The chain is built from TRBV7-9 and TRBJ1-2; TRBD1 is a possible D gene (6 bases). Trimming stripped 0 bases from V and 8 bases from J, with 13 bases between. Germline CDR1 SEHNR, CDR2 FQNEAQ (reference sequence). This CDR3 contains 14 residues. The chain's CDR3 is CASSLADRSDGYTF. The DNA of the CDR3 is TGTGCCAGCAGCTTAGCGGACAGAAGTGACGGCTACACCTTC.

This clone was counted a single time. The chain combines TRBV2 with TRBJ2-7; 10 nucleotides match TRBD2. The CDR3 runs to 16 residues. The germline V gene has CDR1 SNHLY and CDR2 FYNNEI. The ends lost 6 bases at V and 9 bases at J; junction bases unmatched: 17. CDR3 loop: CASRRRLAGAQAVQYF. CDR3 coding DNA: TGTGCCAGCAGGAGGCGGCTAGCGGGGGCCCAAGCTGTGCAGTACTTC.

The chain combines TRBV7-3 with TRBJ2-2; D not certain. The CDR3 length is 14 residues. V lost 2 bases and J 0 bases, leaving 4 bases between the germline ends. Germline CDR1 reads SGHTA; CDR2 reads FQGTGA. The CDR3 protein is CASSLQPNTGELFF. In nucleotides, the CDR3 is TGTGCCAGCAGCTTACAGCCGAACACCGGGGAGCTGTTTTTT.

The J gene is TRBJ1-5, the V gene TRBV9, with D perhaps matching TRBD1 (5 bases). The germline V gene encodes CDR1 SGDLS and CDR2 YYNGEE. The V gene lost 2 bases and the J gene lost 6 bases, with 15 bases spanning the gap. The CDR3 sequence is 15 residues long. The CDR3 loop is CASSVMGGDGQPQHF. CDR3 DNA: TGTGCCAGCAGCGTTATGGGGGGAGATGGTCAGCCCCAGCATTTT.

The chain combines TRBV6-1 with TRBJ1-5; a possible D gene is TRBD1 (5 bases). Germline assignment: CDR1 MNHNS and CDR2 SASEGT. The germline V and J ends were trimmed by 4 bases and 2 bases, with 9 bases remaining between them. This CDR3 has 14 residues. CDR3 residues: CASSAGAGNQPQHF. DNA for the CDR3: TGTGCCAGCAGTGCTGGGGCGGGCAATCAGCCCCAGCATTTT.

This clone turned up a few times. CDR3 in amino acids: CATVRGDYGYTF. CDR3 bases: TGTGCCACCGTACGGGGGGACTATGGCTACACCTTC. The chain is built from TRBV19 and TRBJ1-2, with a weak D call TRBD1 (5 bases). The V gene's germline CDR1 is LNHDA and CDR2 SQIVND (reference sequence). The CDR3 contains 12 residues. Trimming left V 10 bases short and J 3 bases short, with 12 bases between.

The chain combines TRBV5-4 with TRBJ1-1, with D hard to call. This CDR3 is built from 15 residues. Germline CDR1 reads SGHNT; CDR2 reads YYREEE (reference sequence). The V end was cut by 4 bases, the J end by 0 bases, with 13 bases between. The CDR3 bases are TGTGCCAGCAGCGCATTCGCGCCGATGAACACTGAAGCTTTCTTT. Translation: CASSAFAPMNTEAFF.

This chain uses TRBV7-9 with TRBJ2-5; no clear D gene. The better agreement between TRBJ2-7 and the DNA end casts doubt on the J call. The germline gives CDR1 SEHNR, CDR2 FQNEAQ (reference sequence). CDR3 length: 11 residues. Here the CDR3 reads CASSSNYEQYF. The CDR3 DNA reads TGTGCCAGCAGCTCAAACTACGAGCAGTACTTC.

The rearrangement links TRBV5-6 to TRBJ2-4; 7 nucleotides line up with TRBD1. CDR1 and CDR2 (germline): SGHDT, YYEEEE. CDR3 length: 14 amino acids. The J segment lost 4 bases and the V segment lost 1 base, leaving 2 bases of the junction unmatched. CDR3 DNA sequence: TGTGCCAGCAGCTTGTTACAGGGGAAAAACATTCAGTACTTC. As protein: CASSLLQGKNIQYF.

This clone was counted between two and nine times. This rearrangement joins TRBV4-3 to TRBJ1-1; tentative D call: TRBD1 (5 bases). Germline CDR1 and CDR2: LGHNA and YSLEER. V shed 4 bases and J shed 4 bases, with 13 bases lying between them. There are 14 residues in the CDR3. The CDR3 sequence: CASSLSRGVTEAFF. The CDR3 region has the DNA TGCGCCAGCAGCCTTTCGAGGGGTGTCACTGAAGCTTTCTTT.